This TCR beta chain is drawn from a study of resident and recirculating memory T cells in vitiligo. V dropped 2 bases and J dropped 4; count of bases not matched to a gene: 1. This CDR3 spans 14 amino acids. The germline V gene has CDR1 SGHRS and CDR2 YFSETQ. Patients' lesions had not changed for the previous 6 months. Sequenced by immunoSEQ multiplex PCR; TCRdb stores in-frame clones only, minus some. The sample records fewer than 85,000 clones, approximately 90% being singletons. Sequencing was done on a sample of blood. The J gene is TRBJ1-3, the V gene TRBV5-1; TRBD1 agrees at 9 bases. The source of this sequence is a male donor with vitiligo. DNA for the CDR3: TGCGCCAGCAGCTTCGACAGGGGGGGAAACACCATATATTTT. Its protein is CASSFDRGGNTIYF.